The rows below give T cell receptor beta chains drawn from one sample of a study of cytomegalovirus exposure and HLA in healthy donors. Using immunoSEQ multiplex PCR, the repertoire was profiled, and TCRdb retains in-frame clones only, with some absent. The sample has 90,000 to 130,000 clones, 76% seen once; the top ten hold around 15%. The sequencing input was PBMCs. These receptors all come from a man in his thirties or forties in good health and CMV-seropositive. Both conserved end residues are part of each CDR3. A D gene is named only where the DNA matches it firmly. Some rows have no size entry. The others give once, few or many, or a class for an expanded clone.

clone size: few
V gene: TRBV27
J gene: TRBJ2-7
D gene: TRBD1
CDR3 protein: CASRRDREIYEQYF
CDR3 DNA: TGTGCCAGCAGGCGGGACAGGGAAATTTACGAGCAGTACTTC

clone size: .
V gene: TRBV5-4
J gene: TRBJ2-7
D gene: .
CDR3 protein: CASSLGRGGDEQYF
CDR3 DNA: TGTGCCAGCAGCTTGGGACGAGGCGGCGACGAGCAGTACTTC

clone size: .
V gene: TRBV19
J gene: TRBJ2-1
D gene: TRBD1
CDR3 protein: CASSSPTGSREQFF
CDR3 DNA: TGTGCCAGTAGTTCTCCGACAGGGTCGAGGGAGCAGTTCTTC

clone size: many
V gene: TRBV5-6
J gene: TRBJ2-7
D gene: .
CDR3 protein: CASRRLWPGSSYEQYF
CDR3 DNA: TGTGCCAGCAGACGCCTGTGGCCGGGGAGCTCCTACGAGCAGTACTTC

clone size: .
V gene: TRBV6-5
J gene: TRBJ2-7
D gene: .
CDR3 protein: CASSYGNGYEQYF
CDR3 DNA: TGTGCCAGCAGTTACGGTAACGGTTACGAGCAGTACTTC

clone size: .
V gene: TRBV5-1
J gene: TRBJ2-7
D gene: .
CDR3 protein: CASNQEGREQYF
CDR3 DNA: TGCGCCAGCAACCAAGAAGGGAGGGAGCAGTACTTC

clone size: .
V gene: TRBV7-9
J gene: TRBJ2-1
D gene: .
CDR3 protein: CASRRGGVSEQFF
CDR3 DNA: TGTGCCAGCAGGAGGGGGGGGGTATCAGAGCAGTTCTTC

clone size: .
V gene: TRBV6-1
J gene: TRBJ2-3
D gene: .
CDR3 protein: CASSAQGTGGTQYF
CDR3 DNA: TGTGCCAGCAGTGCACAGGGGACTGGGGGTACGCAGTATTTT

clone size: .
V gene: TRBV7-3
J gene: TRBJ2-1
D gene: TRBD2
CDR3 protein: CASSSSSGGSYNEQFF
CDR3 DNA: TGTGCCAGCAGCTCCTCTAGCGGGGGTAGCTACAATGAGCAGTTCTTC

clone size: .
V gene: TRBV5-1
J gene: TRBJ2-3
D gene: .
CDR3 protein: CASSEMSRTSTDTQYF
CDR3 DNA: TGCGCCAGCAGCGAGATGTCCAGGACTAGCACAGATACGCAGTATTTT

clone size: .
V gene: TRBV7-2
J gene: TRBJ1-2
D gene: .
CDR3 protein: CASSKTPNYGYTF
CDR3 DNA: TGTGCCAGCAGCAAGACACCAAACTATGGCTACACCTTC

clone size: .
V gene: TRBV5-6
J gene: TRBJ2-7
D gene: .
CDR3 protein: CASSGQAYEQYF
CDR3 DNA: TGTGCCAGCAGCGGACAAGCTTACGAGCAGTACTTC

clone size: .
V gene: TRBV5-4
J gene: TRBJ2-3
D gene: .
CDR3 protein: CASSLFSADTQYF
CDR3 DNA: TGTGCCAGCAGCTTGTTTTCGGCAGATACGCAGTATTTT

clone size: .
V gene: TRBV10-1
J gene: TRBJ1-1
D gene: .
CDR3 protein: CASSESQGMSTEAFF
CDR3 DNA: TGCGCCAGCAGTGAGTCTCAGGGTATGAGTACTGAAGCTTTCTTT

clone size: .
V gene: TRBV21-1
J gene: TRBJ1-1
D gene: .
CDR3 protein: CASTQGVPLGTEAFF
CDR3 DNA: TGTGCCAGCACCCAGGGTGTTCCGCTCGGCACTGAAGCTTTCTTT

clone size: .
V gene: TRBV7-2
J gene: TRBJ1-1
D gene: .
CDR3 protein: CASSLGLELRTEAFF
CDR3 DNA: TGTGCCAGCAGCTTAGGCTTGGAGCTAAGAACTGAAGCTTTCTTT

clone size: .
V gene: TRBV6-5
J gene: TRBJ2-3
D gene: .
CDR3 protein: CASSLGEGGADTQYF
CDR3 DNA: TGTGCCAGCAGTCTCGGGGAGGGGGGGGCAGATACGCAGTATTTT

clone size: .
V gene: TRBV4-3
J gene: TRBJ2-1
D gene: .
CDR3 protein: CASSQDPQGNEQFF
CDR3 DNA: TGCGCCAGCAGCCAAGACCCCCAGGGTAACGAGCAGTTCTTC

clone size: .
V gene: TRBV15
J gene: TRBJ1-5
D gene: .
CDR3 protein: CATSRDRDQPQHF
CDR3 DNA: TGTGCCACCAGCAGAGATCGGGATCAGCCCCAGCATTTT

clone size: .
V gene: TRBV18
J gene: TRBJ2-1
D gene: TRBD2
CDR3 protein: CASSPMGLDENEQFF
CDR3 DNA: TGTGCCAGCTCACCGATGGGACTAGATGAAAATGAGCAGTTCTTC

clone size: .
V gene: TRBV5-1
J gene: TRBJ2-3
D gene: TRBD1
CDR3 protein: CASSYSRTGSDTQYF
CDR3 DNA: TGCGCCAGCAGCTATTCTAGGACAGGTTCAGATACGCAGTATTTT

clone size: .
V gene: TRBV7-2
J gene: TRBJ2-3
D gene: TRBD2
CDR3 protein: CASSLEASGGARNTQYF
CDR3 DNA: TGTGCCAGCAGCTTAGAGGCTAGCGGGGGTGCGCGGAATACGCAGTATTTT

clone size: .
V gene: TRBV5-5
J gene: TRBJ2-7
D gene: .
CDR3 protein: CASNQGYEQYF
CDR3 DNA: TGTGCCAGCAATCAGGGCTACGAGCAGTACTTC

clone size: .
V gene: TRBV21-1
J gene: TRBJ2-5
D gene: .
CDR3 protein: CASSTPGQKETQYF
CDR3 DNA: TGTGCCAGCAGCACCCCGGGACAGAAAGAGACCCAGTACTTC

clone size: .
V gene: TRBV30
J gene: TRBJ1-1
D gene: .
CDR3 protein: CAWSPRGSPRTEAFF
CDR3 DNA: TGTGCCTGGAGTCCCCGGGGGTCGCCGCGAACTGAAGCTTTCTTT

clone size: once
V gene: TRBV28
J gene: TRBJ1-2
D gene: .
CDR3 protein: CASSPGGRNYGYTF
CDR3 DNA: TGTGCCAGCAGTCCGGGGGGCAGAAACTATGGCTACACCTTC

clone size: few
V gene: TRBV15
J gene: TRBJ2-5
D gene: .
CDR3 protein: CATRRRGEQETQYF
CDR3 DNA: TGTGCCACCCGGAGGCGGGGAGAACAAGAGACCCAGTACTTC

clone size: .
V gene: TRBV30
J gene: TRBJ1-6
D gene: .
CDR3 protein: CAWGGLSGLHF
CDR3 DNA: TGTGCCTGGGGGGGCCTAAGTGGGCTCCACTTT

clone size: once
V gene: TRBV11-2
J gene: TRBJ1-2
D gene: .
CDR3 protein: CASRKEATPNYGYTF
CDR3 DNA: TGTGCCAGCAGGAAGGAGGCCACCCCTAACTATGGCTACACCTTC

clone size: .
V gene: TRBV6-5
J gene: TRBJ1-1
D gene: .
CDR3 protein: CASSYRANTEAFF
CDR3 DNA: TGTGCCAGCAGTTACAGAGCCAACACTGAAGCTTTCTTT

clone size: few
V gene: TRBV27
J gene: TRBJ2-1
D gene: TRBD1
CDR3 protein: CASSPGTAPSVF
CDR3 DNA: TGTGCCAGCAGTCCTGGGACAGCCCCTAGTGTCTTC

clone size: .
V gene: TRBV2
J gene: TRBJ1-2
D gene: .
CDR3 protein: CASSHQERGAHGYTF
CDR3 DNA: TGTGCCAGCAGTCACCAGGAAAGGGGTGCCCATGGCTACACCTTC

clone size: .
V gene: TRBV28
J gene: TRBJ2-7
D gene: TRBD2
CDR3 protein: CASTSLAVLPYEQYF
CDR3 DNA: TGTGCCAGCACCTCCCTAGCGGTCCTCCCCTACGAGCAGTACTTC

clone size: .
V gene: TRBV28
J gene: TRBJ1-1
D gene: TRBD1
CDR3 protein: CASSSGTGGAFMNTEAFF
CDR3 DNA: TGTGCCAGCAGTTCAGGGACAGGGGGCGCCTTTATGAACACTGAAGCTTTCTTT

clone size: .
V gene: TRBV11-2
J gene: TRBJ1-1
D gene: .
CDR3 protein: CASSLRSAEAFF
CDR3 DNA: TGTGCCAGCAGCTTACGGTCGGCTGAAGCTTTCTTT

clone size: .
V gene: TRBV7-9
J gene: TRBJ1-1
D gene: .
CDR3 protein: CASSPGPRASEAFF
CDR3 DNA: TGTGCCAGCAGCCCCGGTCCGAGGGCCTCTGAAGCTTTCTTT

clone size: .
V gene: TRBV11-2
J gene: TRBJ1-1
D gene: .
CDR3 protein: CASSLWMDSLAFF
CDR3 DNA: TGTGCCAGCAGCTTATGGATGGACAGCTTGGCTTTCTTT

clone size: once
V gene: TRBV6-5
J gene: TRBJ2-7
D gene: .
CDR3 protein: CASSYTGFYEQYF
CDR3 DNA: TGTGCCAGCAGTTACACAGGCTTCTACGAGCAGTACTTC

clone size: .
V gene: TRBV30
J gene: TRBJ1-1
D gene: .
CDR3 protein: CAWSRKGSNTEAFF
CDR3 DNA: TGTGCCTGGAGCCGGAAGGGGTCGAACACTGAAGCTTTCTTT

clone size: .
V gene: TRBV7-3
J gene: TRBJ2-1
D gene: TRBD2
CDR3 protein: CASSLRAGGPYNEQFF
CDR3 DNA: TGTGCCAGCAGCTTACGAGCGGGGGGCCCCTACAATGAGCAGTTCTTC

clone size: .
V gene: TRBV4-1
J gene: TRBJ1-1
D gene: .
CDR3 protein: CASSQGYGNTEAFF
CDR3 DNA: TGCGCCAGCAGCCAAGGTTACGGGAACACTGAAGCTTTCTTT

clone size: .
V gene: TRBV19
J gene: TRBJ1-1
D gene: .
CDR3 protein: CASSISRVDAEAFF
CDR3 DNA: TGTGCCAGTAGTATAAGCAGGGTAGATGCTGAAGCTTTCTTT

clone size: .
V gene: TRBV6-5
J gene: TRBJ1-1
D gene: .
CDR3 protein: CASSYSGGTEAFF
CDR3 DNA: TGTGCCAGCAGTTACTCGGGGGGCACTGAAGCTTTCTTT

clone size: .
V gene: TRBV7-2
J gene: TRBJ1-2
D gene: TRBD1
CDR3 protein: CASSHGDRALYTF
CDR3 DNA: TGTGCCAGCAGCCATGGGGACAGGGCCCTCTACACCTTC

clone size: .
V gene: TRBV28
J gene: TRBJ2-1
D gene: TRBD1
CDR3 protein: CASSFRQGVEQFF
CDR3 DNA: TGTGCCAGCAGTTTTCGACAGGGGGTCGAGCAGTTCTTC

clone size: .
V gene: TRBV7-2
J gene: TRBJ2-5
D gene: TRBD1
CDR3 protein: CASSPRTGRLIQETQYF
CDR3 DNA: TGTGCCAGCAGCCCCCGGACAGGACGATTAATACAAGAGACCCAGTACTTC

clone size: .
V gene: TRBV9
J gene: TRBJ1-1
D gene: TRBD1
CDR3 protein: CASSPQTGLATEAFF
CDR3 DNA: TGTGCCAGCAGCCCCCAGACAGGGCTTGCCACTGAAGCTTTCTTT

clone size: .
V gene: TRBV4-1
J gene: TRBJ1-2
D gene: .
CDR3 protein: CASSPRSTGINYGYTF
CDR3 DNA: TGCGCCAGCAGCCCAAGAAGCACCGGTATTAACTATGGCTACACCTTC

clone size: .
V gene: TRBV28
J gene: TRBJ1-2
D gene: .
CDR3 protein: CASSLLAEGYGYTF
CDR3 DNA: TGTGCCAGCAGTTTATTAGCCGAGGGCTATGGCTACACCTTC

clone size: .
V gene: TRBV9
J gene: TRBJ1-2
D gene: .
CDR3 protein: CASSRGGLVYTF
CDR3 DNA: TGTGCCAGCAGCCGGGGGGGGTTAGTCTACACCTTC

clone size: .
V gene: TRBV5-6
J gene: TRBJ2-1
D gene: TRBD2
CDR3 protein: CASSPPPTTSGGNEQFF
CDR3 DNA: TGTGCCAGCAGCCCGCCCCCGACCACTAGCGGGGGAAATGAGCAGTTCTTC

clone size: .
V gene: TRBV7-2
J gene: TRBJ2-2
D gene: .
CDR3 protein: CASSPKPAGNTGELFF
CDR3 DNA: TGTGCCAGCAGCCCGAAGCCAGCGGGGAACACCGGGGAGCTGTTTTTT